This TCR beta chain was sequenced during a study of coeliac disease. This table comes from immunoSEQ multiplex PCR, and its TCRdb copy is limited to in-frame clones, with some not included. There are 4,000 to 5,000 clones in the sample; about 64% occur only once, and 11% lies in the top ten. The germline gives CDR1 SGHTA, CDR2 FQGNSA. The J segment lost 9 bases and the V segment lost 5 bases, leaving 7 bases of the junction unmatched. The CDR3 totals 14 residues. The J gene is TRBJ1-6, the V gene TRBV7-2; 7 bases line up with TRBD1. The sequencing input was lamina propria lymphocytes from the gut. The sequence was obtained from a woman in her seventies with celiac disease. The CDR3 DNA reads TGTGCCAGCAGCCGTGACAGGGACGGTTCACCCCTCCACTTT. Amino acids: CASSRDRDGSPLHF. Full variable domain (remainder filled in from reference TRBV7-2 and TRBJ1-6): GAGVSQSPSNKVTEKGKDVELRCDPISGHTALYWYRQSLGQGLEFLIYFQGNSAPDKSGLPSDRFSAERTGGSVSTLTIQRTQQEDSAVYLCASSRDRDGSPLHFGNGTRLTVT.